These 19 T cell receptor beta chains share one sample of origin, sequenced in a study of cytomegalovirus exposure and HLA in healthy donors. Repertoires were generated with immunoSEQ multiplex PCR, while TCRdb's copy carries only in-frame clones and drops some. The sample lists around 190,000 clones; about three quarters were seen once. Sequencing was carried out using PBMCs. The receptors were gathered from a woman in her thirties in good health and CMV-seronegative.

A few counts support this clone. V and J are TRBV5-1 and TRBJ2-5; the D is unclear. CDR3 length: 12 residues. Trimming removed 2 bases from V and 5 bases from J, with 7 bases in between. The germline V gene has CDR1 SGHRS and CDR2 YFSETQ. This CDR3 reads CASSFVAETQYF. CDR3 coding DNA: TGCGCCAGCAGCTTTGTTGCGGAGACCCAGTACTTC.

The V and J genes are TRBV19 and TRBJ1-5, with 9 nucleotides matching TRBD1. Trimming removed 5 bases from V and 5 bases from J; junction bases left unmatched: 7. The CDR3 extends over 15 amino acids. In germline, CDR1 is LNHDA, CDR2 SQIVND (reference sequence). Here the CDR3 reads CASSSTGGQDQPQHF. The CDR3 region has the DNA TGTGCCAGTAGTTCCACAGGGGGCCAGGATCAGCCCCAGCATTTT.

In this sample, this clone turned up a few times. The genes are TRBV6-1 and TRBJ1-5; D call uncertain. Trimming pared 7 bases from V and 2 bases from J, leaving 9 bases between. The CDR3 sequence is 13 residues long. Germline V lookup: CDR1 MNHNS, CDR2 SASEGT. CDR3 DNA sequence: TGTGCCAGCATTGACCGGGGCAATCAGCCCCAGCATTTT. Amino acid sequence: CASIDRGNQPQHF.

This clone was recorded a few times. The J gene is TRBJ2-3, the V gene TRBV5-4; 7 nucleotides match TRBD1. Per the germline V gene, CDR1 is SGHNT and CDR2 is YYREEE (reference sequence). This CDR3 contains 15 residues. Germline trimming cut 6 bases from V and 3 bases from J; bases unmatched to any gene: 10. CDR3 protein: CASTWGPGQTDTQYF. The CDR3 nucleotides read TGTGCCAGCACCTGGGGACCGGGACAGACAGATACGCAGTATTTT.

This chain links TRBV9 with TRBJ2-1, with 16 bases fitting TRBD2. CDR3 length: 20 residues. The ends lost 5 bases at V and 4 bases at J; junction bases unmatched: 15. Germline V gene data show CDR1 as SGDLS and CDR2 as YYNGEE. The CDR3 spells CASRAPPGTSGGAPYNEQFF. The CDR3 DNA reads TGTGCCAGCAGAGCACCTCCCGGGACTAGCGGGGGGGCCCCTTACAATGAGCAGTTCTTC.

This chain links TRBV9 with TRBJ2-7; perhaps TRBD2 as D (7 bases). This CDR3 contains 16 residues. V was pared by 5 bases and J by 0 bases, with 18 bases between. Germline lookup yields CDR1 SGDLS and CDR2 YYNGEE. DNA of the CDR3: TGTGCCAGCAGTGGCAGTATGAGGGGGGGCTCCTACGAGCAGTACTTC. Its protein product is CASSGSMRGGSYEQYF.

This rearrangement joins TRBV2 to TRBJ2-5; D is perhaps TRBD1 (6 bases). V lost 7 bases to trimming and J lost 5 bases, with 17 bases between them. Per germline, CDR1 SNHLY and CDR2 FYNNEI. The CDR3 covers 14 residues. The CDR3 DNA follows: TGTGCCAGCAAAGGAAGAACAGGGAGCGAGACCCAGTACTTC. It encodes CASKGRTGSETQYF.

The rearrangement links TRBV9 to TRBJ2-1, with D possibly being TRBD2 (6 bases). With 4 bases removed from V and 2 bases from J, the gap between germline ends came to 13 bases. Per germline, CDR1 SGDLS and CDR2 YYNGEE. The CDR3 runs 15 residues. For the CDR3, the DNA is TGTGCCAGCAGCTCTGGGGGGAACACCTACAATGAGCAGTTCTTC. Protein: CASSSGGNTYNEQFF.

This clone is a singleton in its sample. This sequence joins TRBV11-2 and TRBJ2-7, with 11 bases aligning to TRBD1. The CDR3 covers 16 residues. J was trimmed by 4 bases and V by 5 bases; bases with no gene match: 10. Germline V gene sequence: CDR1 SGHAT, CDR2 FQNNGV. CDR3 loop: CASSQLPGTGGYEQYF. In DNA, the CDR3 is TGTGCCAGCAGCCAACTTCCGGGGACAGGGGGTTACGAGCAGTACTTC.

The chain has TRBV19 and TRBJ1-5; TRBD1 agrees at 9 bases. CDR1 is LNHDA, CDR2 SQIVND, per germline (reference sequence). CDR3 length: 14 amino acids. With V trimmed by 5 bases and J by 9 bases, 8 bases remained unmatched. DNA for the CDR3: TGTGCCAGTAGTCCCGGACAGGGGCATCGGCCCCAGCATTTT. This encodes CASSPGQGHRPQHF.

V gene TRBV2 combines with J gene TRBJ1-1, with D possibly matching TRBD1 (6 bases). This CDR3 region has 14 residues. V was trimmed by 9 bases and J by 0 bases, leaving 14 bases between them. CDR1 is SNHLY and CDR2 is FYNNEI in the germline V gene. CDR3 nucleotides: TGTGCCAGTCACCGGGACAAACTGAACACTGAAGCTTTCTTT. Translating it yields CASHRDKLNTEAFF.

V and J are TRBV4-1 and TRBJ1-4; D may be TRBD1 (6 bases). The CDR3 is made up of 17 amino acids. The ends were cut back, 3 bases at V and 10 bases at J, with 24 bases in the middle. Germline CDR1 MGHRA, CDR2 YSYEKL. The DNA for the CDR3 is TGCGCCAGCAGCCATTCCCAATACAGGGCCCTATTGGGAAAACTGTTTTTT. Protein product: CASSHSQYRALLGKLFF.

This clone was recorded a few times. The genes are TRBV25-1 and TRBJ2-7; D gene unclear. The CDR3 contains 11 residues. From germline, CDR1 is MGHDK and CDR2 SYGVNS. V dropped 1 base and J dropped 4 bases, with 2 bases sitting between them. Here the CDR3 DNA reads TGTGCCAGCAGTGAATCTTACGAGCAGTACTTC. Amino acid sequence: CASSESYEQYF.

V usage is TRBV28 and J usage is TRBJ1-6; no definite D call. Germline V lookup: CDR1 MDHEN, CDR2 SYDVKM. CDR3 size: 13 residues. The V end was cut by 7 bases, the J end by 15 bases, with 19 bases between. This CDR3 is CASTLLTSGRLHF. The DNA of the CDR3 is TGTGCCAGCACTCTTCTAACTTCGGGTCGCCTCCACTTT.

The chain joins TRBV5-1 to TRBJ1-1; 8 positions agree with TRBD1. CDR3 length: 13 residues. Germline-derived CDR1 and CDR2 are SGHRS and YFSETQ. The trim removed 5 bases at V and 1 base at J, leaving 1 base unmatched. CDR3 region: CASRGQENTEAFF. CDR3 nucleotide sequence: TGCGCCAGCAGGGGACAGGAGAACACTGAAGCTTTCTTT. Together with reference TRBV5-1 and TRBJ1-1, the CDR3 gives the full variable domain: KAGVTQTPRYLIKTRGQQVTLSCSPISGHRSVSWYQQTPGQGLQFLFEYFSETQRNKGNFPGRFSGRQFSNSRSEMNVSTLELGDSALYLCASRGQENTEAFFGQGTRLTVV.

This chain links TRBV25-1 with TRBJ2-1; TRBD1 is a possible D gene (6 bases). Trimming stripped 2 bases from V and 4 bases from J, with 12 bases between. The V gene's germline CDR1 is MGHDK and CDR2 SYGVNS. There are 15 residues in the CDR3. CDR3 sequence (DNA): TGTGCCAGCAGTGAAAGCCAGGGGAGTTACAATGAGCAGTTCTTC. This translates into CASSESQGSYNEQFF.

J is TRBJ2-7 and V is TRBV19; 12 bases are a match to TRBD1. The germline gives CDR1 LNHDA, CDR2 SQIVND (reference sequence). This CDR3 region has 15 residues. The junction had 8 bases not matched to a gene; V was cut back by 7 bases and J by 4 bases. CDR3 DNA sequence: TGTGCCAGTACCCAGGGACAGGGGGCAGCGTACGAGCAGTACTTC. Translation gives CASTQGQGAAYEQYF.

V usage is TRBV5-4 and J usage is TRBJ1-3; tentatively, D is TRBD1 (5 bases). The CDR3 totals 15 residues. V was pared by 4 bases and J by 0 bases, with 11 bases between. Looked up from germline, CDR1 is SGHNT and CDR2 is YYREEE (reference sequence). The CDR3 sequence: CASSKGLISGNTIYF. The CDR3 bases are TGTGCCAGCAGCAAGGGACTTATCTCTGGAAACACCATATATTTT.

The V and J genes are TRBV4-1 and TRBJ2-5; tentatively, D is TRBD1 (5 bases). The CDR3 length is 14 residues. The V and J ends lost 1 base and 5 bases respectively, with 11 bases between them. Germline V gene lookup returns CDR1 MGHRA and CDR2 YSYEKL. CDR3 in amino acids: CASSQAPGSETQYF. The CDR3 DNA is TGCGCCAGCAGCCAAGCCCCAGGGTCGGAGACCCAGTACTTC.